This T cell receptor beta chain was sequenced for a study of cytomegalovirus exposure and HLA in healthy donors. Whole-study results and caveats: Researchers reported that a few CMV-associated chains were confirmed in vitro as CMV antigen-specific. Cytomegalovirus association was assigned to about 150 TCR beta chains. The study carried out a later analysis of TCR beta sequences. It associated 15,000 to 20,000 of them with specific HLA alleles at a false discovery rate of 0.05.

This CDR3 spans 21 amino acids. V was clipped by 3 bases and J by 0 bases, with 27 bases between them. The germline V gene encodes CDR1 LNHDA and CDR2 SQIVND (reference sequence). A note on this clone: The target antigen is unknown.

The PCR had 60 Vbeta and 13 Jbeta primers. Source study methods: The authors later counted about 80 million unique TCR beta chains, approximately 12 million of them shared. Sequencing was performed with immunoSEQ multiplex PCR; in TCRdb, only in-frame clones are kept and a portion is missing. V and J calls and clone size follow that table, whereas D and trimming were derived from the DNA. The data contain fewer than 80,000 clones, about 69% of them singletons. The material sequenced was PBMCs. The chain has TRBV19 and TRBJ2-1; D might be TRBD2 (6 bases). The origin of this receptor is a woman in her 30s in good health and CMV-seronegative. In nucleotides, the CDR3 is TGTGCCAGTAGTATCTCTCCGGGACTCACCAGCGAGGCGAGCTCCTACAATGAGCAGTTCTTC. Translated, it gives CASSISPGLTSEASSYNEQFF.